This entry features one T cell receptor beta chain sequence. These data belong to a study of blood T cell repertoires in COVID-19. Study in general: COVID-19 samples collected from the United States, Italy and Spain covered acute and convalescent phases.

Data came from immunoSEQ multiplex PCR; TCRdb stores just in-frame clones and leaves some out. The sample lists approximately 100,000 clones, about 90% occurring once. V lost 4 bases and J lost 0, with 15 bases in between. The CDR3 runs 16 residues. From germline, CDR1 is MDHEN and CDR2 SYDVKM. The sequenced sample was peripheral blood. The chain employs TRBV28 and TRBJ1-2; a weak D match, TRBD1 (5 bases). The source of this sequence is a human donor in a cohort sampled during active COVID-19. The CDR3 region is CASSSRRQRSNYGYTF. DNA of the CDR3: TGTGCCAGCAGTTCAAGACGACAGCGATCTAACTATGGCTACACCTTC.